This T cell receptor (beta chain) was recorded in a study of shared clonotypes between healthy human individuals. Sequenced by immunoSEQ multiplex PCR; TCRdb stores in-frame clones only, minus some. The table has approximately 440,000 clones, around 77% seen once. Study-wide points: The researchers took only blood, and tissue repertoires probably look different.

Comments on this clone: Its antigen is unknown.

The CDR3 sequence is 15 residues long. Trimming shortened V by 3 bases and J by 1 base, and 13 bases separated the two germline ends. Germline CDR1 KGHSH, CDR2 LQKENI. Donors included only healthy HIV-negative adults lacking recent acute infections or vaccinations. All the donors were Caucasian adults who lived in Nashville, Tennessee. The source of this sequence is a woman between 35 and 50 years old in good health. Some clones in this sample may be carry-over from other donors' samples. V gene TRBV18 combines with J gene TRBJ2-7, with D possibly TRBD1 on 6 matching bases. The sequenced sample was PBMCs. CDR3 residues: CASSPSGHRSYEQYF. In DNA, the CDR3 is TGTGCCAGCTCACCTTCGGGACACCGATCCTACGAGCAGTACTTC.